This TCR beta chain was captured in a study of sequential checkpoint blockade in melanoma. The wider study: After both sequences, patients received maintenance nivolumab.

TCRdb's table, derived via immunoSEQ multiplex PCR, lists solely in-frame clones and lacks some. Of about 38,000 clones in the sample, roughly 88% were seen once. From germline, CDR1 is WNHNN and CDR2 SYGVQD (reference sequence). CDR3 size: 15 residues. After removal of 6 bases from V and 6 bases from J, the junction contained 5 bases not matched to a gene. The treatment is: randomized to nivolumab then ipilimumab (arm A) or the reverse (arm B). From thawed PBMCs, live CD3+CD8+ cells negative for CD19 and CD56 were sorted. This TCR was recovered from a human donor with melanoma. Specimen: CD8+ T cells sorted from blood (inferred from file names), collected from a patient given nivolumab and ipilimumab in sequence. The chain recombines TRBV10-1 with TRBJ2-3; 14 positions match TRBD2. The CDR3 is CASSAGLAGDDTQYF. CDR3 bases: TGCGCCAGCAGCGCGGGACTAGCGGGAGACGATACGCAGTATTTT.